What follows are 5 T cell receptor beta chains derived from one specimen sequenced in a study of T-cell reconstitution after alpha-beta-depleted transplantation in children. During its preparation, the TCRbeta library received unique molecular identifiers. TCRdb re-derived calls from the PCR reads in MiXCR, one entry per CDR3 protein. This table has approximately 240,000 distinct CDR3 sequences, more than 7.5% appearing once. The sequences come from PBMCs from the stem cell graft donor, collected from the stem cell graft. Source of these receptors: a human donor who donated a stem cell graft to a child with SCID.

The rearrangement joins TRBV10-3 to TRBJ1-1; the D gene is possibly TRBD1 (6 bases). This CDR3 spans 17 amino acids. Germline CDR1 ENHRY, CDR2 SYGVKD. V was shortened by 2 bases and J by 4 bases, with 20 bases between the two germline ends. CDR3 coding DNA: TGTGCCATCAGTGAGCCATTCAATACACAGGGTGGCACTGAAGCTTTCTTT. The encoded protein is CAISEPFNTQGGTEAFF.

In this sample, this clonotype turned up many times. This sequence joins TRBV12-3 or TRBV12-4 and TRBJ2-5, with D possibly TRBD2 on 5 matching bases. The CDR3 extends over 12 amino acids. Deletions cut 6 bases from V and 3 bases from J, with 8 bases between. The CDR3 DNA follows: TGTGCCAGCAGCGACTATGAAGAGACCCAGTACTTC. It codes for CASSDYEETQYF.

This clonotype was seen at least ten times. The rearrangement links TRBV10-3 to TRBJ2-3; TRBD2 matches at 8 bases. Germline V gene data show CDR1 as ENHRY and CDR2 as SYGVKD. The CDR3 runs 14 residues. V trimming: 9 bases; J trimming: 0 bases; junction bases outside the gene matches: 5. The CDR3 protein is CAIRLALSTDTQYF. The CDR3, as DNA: TGTGCCATTCGACTAGCGCTTAGCACAGATACGCAGTATTTT.

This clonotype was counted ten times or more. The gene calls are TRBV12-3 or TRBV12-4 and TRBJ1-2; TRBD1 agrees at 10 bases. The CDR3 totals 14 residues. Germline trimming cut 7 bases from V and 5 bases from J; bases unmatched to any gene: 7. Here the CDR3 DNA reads TGTGCCAGCACCCGACAGGGGGCAGAATATGGCTACACCTTC. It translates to CASTRQGAEYGYTF.

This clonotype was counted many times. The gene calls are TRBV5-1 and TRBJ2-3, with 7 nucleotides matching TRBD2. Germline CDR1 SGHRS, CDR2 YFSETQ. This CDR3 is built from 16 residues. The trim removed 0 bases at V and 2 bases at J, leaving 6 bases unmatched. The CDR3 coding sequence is TGCGCCAGCAGCTTGGACGGGGGGTTTGTCACAGATACGCAGTATTTT. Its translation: CASSLDGGFVTDTQYF.